This entry describes one T cell receptor (beta chain). This clone was detected a few times. Its antigen remains unidentified. No per-base quality is available; no much larger clone lies one base away. The data belong to a study of T cell responses to AZD1222 COVID-19 vaccine (dated by TCRdb to the early 2020s). For the study in its entirety: TCR sequencing was performed for more than 230 trial participants, of whom some 200 were given two doses of AZD1222 and around 25 were given two doses of MenACWY control vaccine. Trial participants were enrolled by age into subgroups of 18-55, 56-69 and 70-plus years, and around 150, 29 and 61 TCR-sequenced participants, respectively, were included in these subgroups.

The CDR3 regions of human TCRbeta chains were subjected to immunosequencing. The published analysis was carried out like this. Repertoire TCRs were checked for matches against a reference library of SARS-CoV-2-specific TCRs that had been generated using the MIRA antigen-specificity platform. Breadth meant the fraction of unique TCRs that were SARS-CoV-2-associated, whereas depth meant the fraction of total T cells that were SARS-CoV-2-associated. Each spike-specific TCR was assigned to its reactive spike region and to a CD4 or CD8 class using the MIRA data. Log10-transformed breadth and depth values were compared by one-way ANOVA with Sidak's multiple comparisons tests. The source is immuneACCESS, and TCRdb retained only in-frame sequences with V and J called. Part of the clones is not carried over; for the studies checked, unresolved V genes explain less than half of this, and the remainder is unexplained. The V and J calls and clone size come from that table; D and trimming were worked out from the DNA. Counted in this sample were about 110,000 clones; roughly 86% of them appeared once. Of the sample, about 4.5% falls within the top ten clones.

Study-wide findings and limitations: The 56-69-year group was small, and its depth increase did not reach significance, likely because of low power. Reportedly, almost half of the unique spike-specific TCRs recognized epitopes lying outside the regions that are mutated in the B.1.351 and B.1.1.7 variants. Most participants were white British and females outnumbered males, and the authors suggested that clonal diversity may have been underestimated. Because no day 14 peak-response samples were available, repertoires were characterized only after the peak T cell response. After two AZD1222 doses, spike-specific TCR breadth and depth were significantly higher than at day 0 and than in MenACWY recipients. CD4 TCRs associated with the vaccine covered the entire spike protein, and the dominant responses were in regions 160-218 and 743-854. Conclusions about previously exposed vaccinees are limited because only six or seven AZD1222 recipients were SARS-CoV-2 seropositive at baseline.

The germline V gene provides CDR1 SNHLY and CDR2 FYNNEI. Including the terminal cysteine and phenylalanine, the CDR3 comprises 14 residues. Only the CDR3 part of the read is kept: 42 bases, read in frame from the first base. V is shortened by 4 bases, J by 8 bases, and the region joining them spans 12 bases. The meaning of the sample's time point label: about 28 days (+/-7) after the second vaccine dose. AZD1222 recipients whose second dose came at about 4 weeks and those whose second dose came at about 12 weeks were combined into one group, since spike-specific TCR depth and breadth did not differ between the two schedules. Samples from vaccinated people were obtained from the UK trials COV001 and COV002, which included a single-blind randomized controlled phase 2/3 trial of AZD1222 (ChAdOx1 nCoV-19) in healthy adults. For TCRbeta chain sequencing, PBMC samples were collected from trial participants at day 0 and at day 28 after the second dose.

The source was peripheral blood, collected 28 days after the second AZD1222 dose. The rearranged segments are TRBV2 and TRBJ1-6; TRBD1 is a weak D gene call, 6 bases matching. This TCR came from an adult who received the AZD1222 COVID-19 vaccine. The sequence in DNA is TGTGCCAGCAGTGTCAGGGGAGGAGATTCACCCCTCCACTTT. This yields the protein CASSVRGGDSPLHF.